These 2 T cell receptor beta chains originate from one sample sequenced in a study of cytomegalovirus exposure and HLA in healthy donors. PCR amplification relied on 60 Vbeta primers (plus 13 Jbeta primers). Produced via immunoSEQ multiplex PCR; TCRdb's table is partial and in-frame only. Of more than 110,000 clones in the sample, about 80% were seen once. Material for sequencing was PBMCs. These receptors were obtained from a young man in good health and CMV-seropositive.

The sample holds one count of this clone. The V call is TRBV4-1, the J call TRBJ2-7, with 8 bases matching TRBD2. The V segment lost 3 bases and the J segment 0 bases; nucleotides outside the gene matches: 7. The CDR3 is 16 residues long. Germline values: CDR1 MGHRA, CDR2 YSYEKL. CDR3 amino acids: CASSQRSGGFSYEQYF. The DNA for the CDR3 is TGCGCCAGCAGCCAGCGGAGCGGGGGTTTCTCCTACGAGCAGTACTTC.

The chain carries TRBV5-6 and TRBJ2-7, with 12 bases identical to TRBD2. Germline V gene sequence: CDR1 SGHDT, CDR2 YYEEEE. This CDR3 is built from 16 residues. V trimming: 0 bases; J trimming: 6 bases; junction bases outside the gene matches: 7. CDR3 protein: CASSLAPSGRAFEQYF. The CDR3 DNA is TGTGCCAGCAGCTTGGCCCCTAGCGGGAGGGCCTTCGAGCAGTACTTC.